This is a list of T cell receptor beta chains from one sample in a study of blood T cell repertoires in COVID-19. Clones were read by immunoSEQ multiplex PCR, and TCRdb kept only the in-frame ones, dropping some. Of hundreds of thousands of clones listed, about 86% are singletons. Sequencing was done on a sample of PBMCs or T cells enriched from blood (not recorded which). These TCRs come from a woman aged 25 to 39 who had been exposed to COVID-19. Both conserved end residues are part of each CDR3. Fields, in order: V gene, D gene, clone size, J gene, CDR3 DNA, CDR3 protein. D genes are given only for firm matches. Size values are once, few and many counts, or a class for expanded clones, and some rows have none.

TRBV18	-	-	TRBJ1-6	TGTGCCAGCTCACCGGGCTTCTTCGGGGGGAGTAGCTCCTATAATTCACCCCTCCACTTT	CASSPGFFGGSSSYNSPLHF
TRBV15	-	-	TRBJ2-7	TGTGCCACCAGCAGAGATTTCGGTCGATCCTCCTACGAGCAGTACTTC	CATSRDFGRSSYEQYF
TRBV5-1	TRBD1	-	TRBJ2-7	TGCGCCAGCAGCTCCCTGACGGGACAGGGGTACGAGCAGTACTTC	CASSSLTGQGYEQYF
TRBV5-4	-	-	TRBJ2-7	TGTGCCAGCAGCTGGGGAGCGGAGCAGTACTTC	CASSWGAEQYF
TRBV3-1/TRBV3-2	-	-	TRBJ1-2	TGTGCCAGCAGCCAGGCCAGGGCGACCAATCGCTACACCTTC	CASSQARATNRYTF
TRBV27	TRBD1	-	TRBJ1-2	TGTGCCAGCAGTTCGGGACAGGGAACGGGCTACACCTTC	CASSSGQGTGYTF
TRBV20-1	-	-	TRBJ1-1	TGCAGTGCTAGGCCGGGGGATGAAGCTTTCTTT	CSARPGDEAFF
TRBV30	TRBD1	-	TRBJ1-1	TGTGCCTGGAGTTCCCCCGGGACAGGGATTTACACTGAAGCTTTCTTT	CAWSSPGTGIYTEAFF
TRBV5-1	-	-	TRBJ2-2	TGCGCCAGCAGCTATTCCTCCGGGACTCAGAACACCGGGGAGCTGTTTTTT	CASSYSSGTQNTGELFF
TRBV5-1	TRBD1	-	TRBJ1-1	TGCGCCAGCAGCTTGGGAACCAGACAGGGGGATACTGAAGCTTTCTTT	CASSLGTRQGDTEAFF
TRBV9	-	-	TRBJ1-4	TGTGCCAGCAGCCCCCAGATCCCCCCGGGTGAAAAACTGTTTTTT	CASSPQIPPGEKLFF
TRBV5-8	TRBD2	few	TRBJ2-3	TGTGCCAGCAGCTTGGGACTAGCGGGGGGAAAAGCCTTCACAGATACGCAGTATTTT	CASSLGLAGGKAFTDTQYF
TRBV6-1	TRBD2	-	TRBJ2-3	TGTGCCAGCAGTGGGACTAGCGGGGGAGGCACAGATACGCAGTATTTT	CASSGTSGGGTDTQYF
TRBV6-5	-	-	TRBJ2-7	TGTGCCAGCAGACGGACAGCTCAAGTCTACGAGCAGTACTTC	CASRRTAQVYEQYF
TRBV2	-	-	TRBJ1-2	TGTGCCAGCAGTGAAATCCTTGGGGCCAGGACCTATGGCTACACCTTC	CASSEILGARTYGYTF
TRBV5-1	-	-	TRBJ2-7	TGCGCCAGCAGCTTGGGGTCCGCCGGGGGGCGCGAGCAGTACTTC	CASSLGSAGGREQYF
TRBV3-1/TRBV3-2	-	once	TRBJ1-6	TGTGCCAGCAGACAAGGGTCGGGTACACCCCTCCACTTT	CASRQGSGTPLHF
TRBV28	TRBD1	-	TRBJ1-6	TGTGCCAGCAGTTTGGGGCAGGGGGGCGGCTCCTATAATTCACCCCTCCACTTT	CASSLGQGGGSYNSPLHF
TRBV11-3	TRBD2	-	TRBJ2-1	TGTGCCAGCAGCTCCGGACTAGCATACAATGAGCAGTTCTTC	CASSSGLAYNEQFF
TRBV12-5	-	-	TRBJ2-3	TGTGCTAGTGGCCTGAGGGGGGGGTTGGATACGCAGTATTTT	CASGLRGGLDTQYF
TRBV10-3	-	-	TRBJ1-1	TGTGCCATCAGTGAGCTTGGAGCCAGCACTGAAGCTTTCTTT	CAISELGASTEAFF
TRBV6-5	-	-	TRBJ1-2	TGTGCCAGCAGTTCAGGGCCTACTAACTATGGCTACACCTTC	CASSSGPTNYGYTF
TRBV7-2	TRBD1	-	TRBJ2-3	TGTGCCAGCAGCTCGGGACAGATGGGGACAGATACGCAGTATTTT	CASSSGQMGTDTQYF
TRBV5-1	-	once	TRBJ1-4	TGCGCCAGCAGAATTAGTTGGACTAATGAAAAACTGTTTTTT	CASRISWTNEKLFF
TRBV24-1	TRBD1	-	TRBJ2-5	TGTGCCACCCAAGACAGGGGGTCGAATTCCGGGGGAGAGACCCAGTACTTC	CATQDRGSNSGGETQYF
TRBV5-1	TRBD2	-	TRBJ2-7	TGCGCCAGCAGCTTGGGGCTAGCGGCTAACTACGAGCAGTACTTC	CASSLGLAANYEQYF
TRBV15	-	-	TRBJ1-3	TGTGCCACCAGCAGAGTCTTAGCGGGGTCGGGAAACACCATATATTTT	CATSRVLAGSGNTIYF